These 24 T cell receptor beta chains came from one sample sequenced in a study of T cells in Graves' hyperthyroidism and ophthalmopathy. The TCR beta CDR3 regions underwent amplification using RNA transcripts as the source. Initially, a first-round RT-PCR of the TCR CDR3 employed the HTBI primer set. TCRdb reanalysed the multiplex PCR reads using MiXCR and keeps one entry per CDR3 protein. The repertoire holds about 580,000 distinct CDR3 sequences, with about 15% as singletons. Sequencing used blood. These receptors all come from a woman in her twenties or thirties with Graves' hyperthyroidism that later progressed to Graves' ophthalmopathy.

At least ten counts were recorded for this clonotype. CDR3 coding DNA: TGCAGCGCAAGACAGGGGGCGGAGGAAAAACTGTTTTTT. Encoded protein: CSARQGAEEKLFF. V and J are TRBV29-1 and TRBJ1-4, with 10 positions matching TRBD1. This CDR3 has 13 amino acids. The junction had 7 bases not matched to a gene; V was cut back by 7 bases and J by 8 bases. Germline V gene sequence: CDR1 SQVTM, CDR2 ANQGSEA.

There are a few counts of this clonotype. This chain joins TRBV20-1 and TRBJ2-7; 10 nucleotides agree with TRBD2. With 5 bases clipped from V and 6 bases from J, the junction kept 16 bases outside the gene matches. The CDR3 contains 16 residues. The germline gives CDR1 DFQATT, CDR2 SNEGSKA (reference sequence). CDR3 region: CSAQDRALAGCSEQYF. In DNA form, the CDR3 reads TGCAGTGCTCAGGACAGGGCACTAGCGGGATGTAGCGAGCAGTACTTC.

This clonotype turned up a few times. This may stem from a read error, because a much larger clone lies one nucleotide away. Here the CDR3 DNA reads TGCAGCGTTGAAGGCGGCCGTAGAGGTGGCTGCACCTTC. Amino acid sequence: CSVEGGRRGGCTF. The gene calls are TRBV29-1 and TRBJ1-2, with D hard to call. The CDR3 covers 13 residues. Germline CDR1 SQVTM, CDR2 ANQGSEA.

At least ten counts were recorded for this clonotype. The V gene is TRBV20-1, the J gene TRBJ2-6; D gene unclear. Germline lookup yields CDR1 DFQATT and CDR2 SNEGSKA (reference sequence). There are 13 residues in the CDR3. Trimming left V 6 bases short and J 0 bases short, with 6 bases between. CDR3 in amino acids: CSAESSGANVLTF. DNA of the CDR3: TGCAGTGCGGAGAGCTCTGGGGCCAACGTCCTGACTTTC.

This clonotype was picked up many times. V usage is TRBV7-8 and J usage is TRBJ2-3; 9 positions match TRBD2. The junction had 6 bases not matched to a gene; V was cut back by 6 bases and J by 2 bases. Germline V gene sequence: CDR1 SGHVS, CDR2 FQNEAQ. The CDR3 totals 15 residues. In DNA form, the CDR3 reads TGTGCCAGCAGAAGACTAGCGGAGTTCACAGATACGCAGTATTTT. Its translation: CASRRLAEFTDTQYF.

This clonotype was seen at least ten times. The rearrangement uses TRBV9 and TRBJ2-3; no reliable D call. This CDR3 has 15 residues. The V end was cut by 0 bases, the J end by 2 bases, with 10 bases between. From germline, CDR1 is SGDLS and CDR2 YYNGEE. The CDR3 DNA sequence: TGTGCCAGCAGCGTAGCCAGCGAACCCACAGATACGCAGTATTTT. Translating gives CASSVASEPTDTQYF.

This clonotype was recorded a few times. This rearrangement joins TRBV4-1 to TRBJ1-1; 9 bases map to TRBD1. Germline V gives CDR1 MGHRA, CDR2 YSYEKL. The CDR3 loop spans 15 amino acids. V dropped 4 bases and J dropped 3; count of bases not matched to a gene: 6. CDR3 bases: TGCGCCAGCAGCCCCCTGACAGGGGGGGACACTGAAGCTTTCTTT. Its protein product is CASSPLTGGDTEAFF.

The chain joins TRBV5-1 to TRBJ1-4, with 8 bases lining up with TRBD1. The CDR3 runs 20 residues. CDR1 SGHRS and CDR2 YFSETQ come from the germline V gene. The junction had 21 bases not matched to a gene; V was cut back by 4 bases and J by 4 bases. CDR3 DNA sequence: TGCGCCAGCAGCCCGGTCCGAGGGACAGGCCGACAAACACTTAATGAAAAACTGTTTTTT. It codes for CASSPVRGTGRQTLNEKLFF.

For this clonotype: A much larger clone differs from this one at a single base, so this may be a read error. The gene calls are TRBV6-1 and TRBJ2-1, with D uncertain. Trimming stripped 6 bases from V and 0 bases from J, with 18 bases between. The CDR3 extends over 17 amino acids. From germline, CDR1 is MNHNS and CDR2 SASEGT. The DNA of the CDR3 is TGTGCCAGCAGGGGCCCCCACGCATCCTTCTCCTACAATGAGCAGTTCTTC. It is translated as CASRGPHASFSYNEQFF.

This clonotype was picked up a small number of times. At one boundary the junction diverges from the germline segment, which might be a read error. J is TRBJ1-1 and V is TRBV5-1, with D unresolved. Per germline, CDR1 SGHRS and CDR2 YFSETQ. There are 14 residues in the CDR3. DNA for the CDR3: TGTGCCAGCAGCCGCGCCCCCTTGAACACTGAAGCTTTCTTT. Translated, it gives CASSRAPLNTEAFF.

Points on this clonotype: With a much larger clone just one base away, this may be a read error. V is TRBV10-1 and J is TRBJ1-6; D is uncertain. Trimming shortened V by 5 bases and J by 14 bases, and 22 bases separated the two germline ends. CDR1 is WNHNN and CDR2 is SYGVQD in the germline V gene (reference sequence). The length of the CDR3 is 15 residues. CDR3 in amino acids: CASSPPGYSRSALHF. In DNA, the CDR3 is TGCGCCAGCAGTCCTCCGGGATACTCGAGGTCAGCCCTCCACTTT.

This clonotype was found many times. The V call is TRBV20-1, the J call TRBJ2-3; the D gene could be TRBD1 or TRBD2 (5 bases each). CDR1 and CDR2 (germline): DFQATT, SNEGSKA (reference sequence). CDR3 size: 14 residues. Trimming took 7 bases from V and 1 from J, leaving 15 bases between them. The CDR3 protein is CSVAGTAGTDTQYF. In DNA form, the CDR3 reads TGCAGTGTTGCCGGGACGGCTGGCACAGATACGCAGTATTTT.

This clonotype was observed many times. The chain has TRBV7-9 and TRBJ1-1, with D perhaps TRBD1 (5 bases). This CDR3 is 15 amino acids long. Trimming pared 2 bases from V and 2 bases from J, leaving 12 bases between. Germline V CDR1 and CDR2: SEHNR, FQNEAQ (reference sequence). The CDR3 DNA is TGTGCCAGCAGCTTATTAGGGGAGGTTAACACTGAAGCTTTCTTT. Translation: CASSLLGEVNTEAFF. The whole variable domain, remainder taken from reference TRBV7-9 and TRBJ1-1, is DTGVSQNPRHKITKRGQNVTFRCDPISEHNRLYWYRQTLGQGPEFLTYFQNEAQLEKSRLLSDRFSAERPKGSFSTLEIQRTEQGDSAMYLCASSLLGEVNTEAFFGQGTRLTVV.

This clonotype was counted ten times or more. V usage is TRBV30 and J usage is TRBJ1-1; tentative D call: TRBD1 (5 bases). Germline CDR1 reads GTSNPN; CDR2 reads SVGIG (reference sequence). The V and J ends lost 4 bases and 1 base respectively, with 10 bases between them. CDR3 length equals 13 residues. The CDR3 nucleotides read TGTGCCTGGACCAGACAGACGAACACTGAAGCTTTCTTT. Protein product: CAWTRQTNTEAFF.

The sample holds many counts of this clonotype. The chain has TRBV28 and TRBJ1-1; the D is unclear. Germline loops: CDR1 MDHEN, CDR2 SYDVKM. This CDR3 has 10 residues. V lost 5 bases, J lost 6 bases, and 4 bases lay in between. The CDR3 sequence is CASSRAEAFF. CDR3 sequence (DNA): TGTGCCAGCAGTCGGGCTGAAGCTTTCTTT.

This clonotype was recorded many times. The rearrangement joins TRBV3-1 to TRBJ2-7; D is unresolved. Trimming pared 4 bases from V and 4 bases from J, leaving 8 bases between. The CDR3 covers 12 residues. The germline V gene encodes CDR1 LGHDT and CDR2 YNNKEL (reference sequence). DNA for the CDR3: TGTGCCAGCAGCCCGTCGGAATACGAGCAGTACTTC. Its translation: CASSPSEYEQYF.

This clonotype showed up just a few times. CDR3 amino acids: CASSLVRGRGSYEQYF. The CDR3, as DNA: TGTGCCAGCAGTTTAGTCCGCGGCAGGGGCTCCTACGAGCAGTACTTC. This chain connects TRBV12-3 or TRBV12-4 to TRBJ2-7; D is possibly TRBD1 (6 bases). The CDR3 has 16 residues. V was cut by 1 base and J by 0 bases, with 13 bases left in between.

V gene TRBV7-9 combines with J gene TRBJ2-7; unclear D gene. V was trimmed by 5 bases and J by 0 bases, leaving 11 bases between them. CDR1 SEHNR and CDR2 FQNEAQ come from the germline V gene (reference sequence). This CDR3 has 14 residues. The CDR3 protein is CASSGIISSYEQYF. CDR3 bases: TGTGCCAGCAGCGGCATTATTTCCTCCTACGAGCAGTACTTC.

V gene TRBV19 combines with J gene TRBJ1-4, with 8 nucleotides matching TRBD1. This CDR3 has 14 amino acids. Germline V gene data show CDR1 as LNHDA and CDR2 as SQIVND (reference sequence). V was clipped by 5 bases and J by 8 bases; unmatched bases: 7. The CDR3: CASSSDRDGEKLFF. The DNA of the CDR3 is TGTGCCAGTAGTTCGGACAGGGACGGAGAAAAACTGTTTTTT.

In this sample, this clonotype turned up many times. V and J are TRBV11-2 and TRBJ2-1; 13 bases line up with TRBD2. J was trimmed by 8 bases and V by 4 bases; bases with no gene match: 14. Looked up from germline, CDR1 is SGHAT and CDR2 is FQNNGV. The CDR3 covers 18 residues. The CDR3 DNA reads as TGTGCCAGCAGCTCCCTTCGGACTAGCGGGAGCGCTTTGTATGAGCAGTTCTTC. As protein: CASSSLRTSGSALYEQFF.

This clonotype was detected ten times or more. This chain links TRBV29-1 with TRBJ1-1; the D gene is possibly TRBD1 (5 bases). CDR3 length: 13 residues. V dropped 4 bases and J dropped 3 bases, with 12 bases sitting between them. Germline assignment: CDR1 SQVTM and CDR2 ANQGSEA. The CDR3: CSVVLTEDTEAFF. The CDR3 DNA reads as TGCAGCGTTGTATTGACAGAAGACACTGAAGCTTTCTTT.

This chain's CDR3 is CSGWFDGTLEQYF. The DNA of the CDR3 is TGCAGCGGTTGGTTCGACGGGACTTTAGAGCAGTACTTC. The J gene is TRBJ2-7, the V gene TRBV29-1; D possibly corresponds to TRBD2 (6 bases). CDR1 and CDR2 from the germline V gene are SQVTM and ANQGSEA. This CDR3 has 13 residues. Trimming removed 7 bases from V and 7 bases from J, with 20 bases in between.

The rearrangement links TRBV7-2 to TRBJ2-1, with 7 bases lining up with TRBD2. CDR3 size: 15 residues. V trimming: 2 bases; J trimming: 9 bases; junction bases outside the gene matches: 10. Germline V gene data show CDR1 as SGHTA and CDR2 as FQGNSA. The CDR3 coding sequence is TGTGCCAGCAGCTTAAATGGCGGGAGAGGTCTTGAGCAGTTCTTC. It yields the protein CASSLNGGRGLEQFF.

This clonotype was seen many times. This chain uses TRBV12-5 with TRBJ1-2; 7 bases fit TRBD1. The CDR3 has 14 residues. Germline V gene sequence: CDR1 LGHNT, CDR2 FRNRAP. With V trimmed by 0 bases and J by 8 bases, 6 bases remained unmatched. CDR3 residues: CASGLVDRVGGYTF. CDR3 nucleotide sequence: TGTGCTAGTGGTTTGGTAGACAGGGTGGGCGGCTACACCTTC.